This TCR beta chain was retrieved from a study of CD8 T cells in Susac syndrome. V lost 4 bases and J lost 0, with 15 bases in between. In germline, CDR1 is SGHTA, CDR2 FQGNSA. The CDR3 contains 16 residues. Sequencing of TCR beta was performed on blood CD8+ and CD4+ T cells. RNA was extracted with the RNeasy kit, and a quantity of 0.5 to 1 ug was reverse transcribed using random hexamers. An immunoSEQ multiplex PCR generated amplified TCR beta CDR3 products spanning 54 Vbeta and 13 Jbeta. MiXCR, applied by TCRdb to the immunoSEQ multiplex PCR reads, yields one record per CDR3 protein. The sample has 330,000 or so distinct CDR3 sequences, 89% seen once.

The rearrangement uses TRBV7-2 and TRBJ2-5; D not resolved. The receptor was derived from a human donor with multiple sclerosis. Sequenced material: CD8+ T cells from PBMCs. CDR3 bases: TGTGCCAGCAGCTCTTCCACCACGGAGTACCAAGAGACCCAGTACTTC. Translation gives CASSSSTTEYQETQYF.